The next 5 T cell receptor beta chains were all read from a single sample in a study of shared clonotypes between healthy human individuals. Data came from immunoSEQ multiplex PCR; TCRdb stores just in-frame clones and leaves some out. The table has roughly 660,000 clones, less than 95% seen once. The specimen sequenced was memory CD8+ T cells from PBMCs. Subset reported: CD45RO+ cells pooled with CCR7-negative TemRA cells. These receptors all come from a man younger than 30 in good health. Some clones in this sample may be carry-over from other donors' samples.

V is TRBV7-9 and J is TRBJ1-2; D call uncertain. The V and J ends lost 5 bases and 2 bases respectively, with 24 bases between them. This CDR3 comprises 18 residues. CDR1 and CDR2 (germline): SEHNR, FQNEAQ (reference sequence). CDR3 DNA sequence: TGTGCCAGCAGCCCTATTGACCTGGTTGGTTACTCAAACTATGGCTACACCTTC. Protein: CASSPIDLVGYSNYGYTF.

In nucleotides, the CDR3 is TGCACCAGCAGCCAGACACAGGGTATTCTTCGGGGCTACACCTTC. It is translated as CTSSQTQGILRGYTF. V is TRBV1 and J is TRBJ1-2; TRBD1 was called by the table and not checked on the DNA. TRBV1 is a listed pseudogene. The CDR3 sequence is 15 residues long.

The CDR3 nucleotides are TGTGCCAGCACCGAGGACAATGAGCAGTTCTTC. This codes for CASTEDNEQFF. V is TRBV2 and J is TRBJ2-1; D not certain. CDR3 length: 11 amino acids. CDR1 SNHLY and CDR2 FYNNEI come from the germline V gene. The V end lost 7 bases, the J end lost 5 bases, and 6 bases lay between the germline ends.

The chain joins TRBV28 to TRBJ2-7; a possible D gene is TRBD2 (6 bases). This CDR3 comprises 16 residues. CDR1 is MDHEN, CDR2 SYDVKM, per germline. V lost 6 bases and J lost 3, with 21 bases in between. The CDR3 reads CASRPVGGVAVYEQYF. The CDR3 DNA reads as TGTGCCAGCAGACCGGTGGGCGGGGTGGCTGTCTACGAGCAGTACTTC.

As to this clone: The sample carries other DNA sequences with the same CDR3. The chain is built from TRBV9 and TRBJ2-3, with D perhaps matching TRBD2 (6 bases). Germline assignment: CDR1 SGDLS and CDR2 YYNGEE. The CDR3 spans 16 residues. Trimming stripped 0 bases from V and 1 base from J, with 12 bases between. CDR3: CASSVVGRGGTDTQYF. CDR3 nucleotides: TGTGCCAGCAGCGTAGTCGGGCGGGGCGGCACAGATACGCAGTATTTT.